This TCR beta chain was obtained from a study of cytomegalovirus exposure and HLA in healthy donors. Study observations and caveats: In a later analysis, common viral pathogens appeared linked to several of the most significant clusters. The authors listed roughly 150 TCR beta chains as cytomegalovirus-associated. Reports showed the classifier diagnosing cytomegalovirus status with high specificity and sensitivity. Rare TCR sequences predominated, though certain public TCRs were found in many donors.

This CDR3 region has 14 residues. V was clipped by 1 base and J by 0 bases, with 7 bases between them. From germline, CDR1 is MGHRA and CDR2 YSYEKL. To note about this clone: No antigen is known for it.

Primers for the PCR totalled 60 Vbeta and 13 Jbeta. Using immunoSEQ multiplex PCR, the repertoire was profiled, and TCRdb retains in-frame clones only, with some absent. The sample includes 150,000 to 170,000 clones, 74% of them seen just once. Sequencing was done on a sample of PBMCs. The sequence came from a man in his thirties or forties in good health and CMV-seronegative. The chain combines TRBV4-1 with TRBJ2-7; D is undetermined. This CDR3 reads CASSQVTSSYEQYF. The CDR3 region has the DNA TGCGCCAGCAGCCAAGTCACGAGCTCCTACGAGCAGTACTTC.